This TCR beta chain was sequenced for a study of low-dose radiotherapy and immunotherapy resistance in tumors. Study information: One day before radiation and immunotherapy, intravenous cyclophosphamide 200 mg/m2 was administered, with this repeated every two weeks.

Time point in this sample: before trial treatment. The CDR3 extends over 14 amino acids. Germline assignment: CDR1 SGHRS and CDR2 YFSETQ. Trimming removed 0 bases from V and 4 bases from J, with 10 bases in between. Both TCRalpha and TCRbeta chains were reverse transcribed with V-gene-specific primers. It was with a constant-region primer and a V-primer adapter that TCRs were amplified over around 19 PCR cycles. Amplification (by in vitro transcription) was performed on isolated mRNA. TCRdb reprocessed the reads via MiXCR and lists one record per CDR3 protein. The data show approximately 84,000 distinct CDR3 sequences, with 15% to 20% seen just once and roughly 2.8% held by the top ten.

The rearrangement links TRBV5-1 to TRBJ1-1, with D possibly being TRBD1 (5 bases). This receptor was identified in a male donor with prostate cancer. Sequenced material: PBMCs, taken before treatment. The CDR3 region has the DNA TGCGCCAGCAGCTTGGAGGGGACCGGCACTGAAGCTTTCTTT. The encoded protein is CASSLEGTGTEAFF.